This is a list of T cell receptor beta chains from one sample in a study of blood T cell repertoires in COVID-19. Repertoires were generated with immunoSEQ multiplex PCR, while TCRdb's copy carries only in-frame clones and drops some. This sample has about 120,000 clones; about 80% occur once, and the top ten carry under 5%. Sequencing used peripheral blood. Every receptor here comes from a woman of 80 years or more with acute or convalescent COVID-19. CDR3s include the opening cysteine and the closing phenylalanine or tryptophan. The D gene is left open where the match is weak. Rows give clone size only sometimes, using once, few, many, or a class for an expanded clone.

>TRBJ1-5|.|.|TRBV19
CASSTDSNQPQHF
TGTGCCAGTAGTACCGACAGTAATCAGCCCCAGCATTTT
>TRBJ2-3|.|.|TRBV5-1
CASESVGGTDTQYF
TGCGCCAGCGAATCGGTCGGGGGCACAGATACGCAGTATTTT
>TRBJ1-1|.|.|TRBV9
CASAHTTRTEAFF
TGTGCCAGCGCCCACACAACCAGGACTGAAGCTTTCTTT
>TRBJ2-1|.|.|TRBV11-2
CASSLERQGHQFF
TGTGCCAGCAGCTTAGAGCGGCAGGGGCATCAGTTCTTC
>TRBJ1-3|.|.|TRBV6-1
CASSQTTGHTIYF
TGTGCCAGCAGTCAGACCACAGGACACACCATATATTTT
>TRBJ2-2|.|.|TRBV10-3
CAISEYSGNTGELFF
TGTGCCATCAGTGAGTATAGCGGAAACACCGGGGAGCTGTTTTTT
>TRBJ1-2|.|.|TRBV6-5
CASSAAWEDYGYTF
TGTGCCAGCAGCGCAGCTTGGGAGGACTATGGCTACACCTTC
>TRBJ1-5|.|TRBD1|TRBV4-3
CASSQDGQGAGYSNQPQHF
TGCGCCAGCAGCCAAGATGGGCAGGGGGCGGGATATAGCAATCAGCCCCAGCATTTT
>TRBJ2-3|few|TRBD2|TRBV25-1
CASSSGGSDTQYF
TGTGCCAGCAGTTCGGGGGGGTCTGATACGCAGTATTTT
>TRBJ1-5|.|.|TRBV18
CASSPVGGGDQPQHF
TGTGCCAGCTCACCGGTGGGGGGTGGCGATCAGCCCCAGCATTTT
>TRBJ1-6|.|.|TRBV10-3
CAISEMQENSPLHF
TGTGCCATCAGTGAAATGCAGGAAAATTCACCCCTCCACTTT
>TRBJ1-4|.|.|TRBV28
CASGGRNEKLFF
TGTGCCAGCGGGGGCCGCAATGAAAAACTGTTTTTT
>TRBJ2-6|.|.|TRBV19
CASSISSGANVLTF
TGTGCCAGTAGTATCTCTTCTGGGGCCAACGTCCTGACTTTC
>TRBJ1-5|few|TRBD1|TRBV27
CASSSDRDSNQPQHF
TGTGCCAGCAGTTCCGACAGGGATAGCAATCAGCCCCAGCATTTT
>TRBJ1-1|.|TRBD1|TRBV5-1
CASSLEEGATEAFF
TGCGCCAGCAGCTTGGAGGAGGGGGCGACTGAAGCTTTCTTT
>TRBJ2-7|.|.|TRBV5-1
CASSLASPGSHEQYF
TGCGCCAGCAGCTTGGCCAGCCCAGGGTCTCACGAGCAGTACTTC
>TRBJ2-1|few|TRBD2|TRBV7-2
CASSPSGSYNEQFF
TGTGCCAGCAGCCCTAGCGGGTCCTACAATGAGCAGTTCTTC
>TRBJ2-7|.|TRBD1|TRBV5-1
CASSLEGQGVYEQYF
TGCGCCAGCAGCTTGGAGGGACAGGGGGTCTACGAGCAGTACTTC
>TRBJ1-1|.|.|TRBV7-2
CASSLTAGTEAFF
TGTGCCAGCAGCTTAACCGCAGGCACTGAAGCTTTCTTT
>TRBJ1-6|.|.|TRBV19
CASSTGGSYNSPLHF
TGTGCCAGTAGTACAGGAGGCTCCTATAATTCACCCCTCCACTTT
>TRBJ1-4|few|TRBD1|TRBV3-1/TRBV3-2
CASSAGQGGEKLFF
TGTGCCAGCAGCGCTGGACAGGGGGGTGAAAAACTGTTTTTT
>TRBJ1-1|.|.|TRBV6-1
CASSGRVGATEAFF
TGTGCCAGCAGTGGCCGGGTGGGTGCCACTGAAGCTTTCTTT
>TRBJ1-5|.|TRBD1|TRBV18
CASSFGDRSSIPLNSNQPQHF
TGTGCCAGCTCATTCGGGGACAGATCCTCTATCCCCCTTAATAGCAATCAGCCCCAGCATTTT
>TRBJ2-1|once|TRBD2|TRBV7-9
CASSPSPGLAGATYNEQFF
TGTGCCAGCAGCCCGAGCCCGGGACTAGCGGGGGCAACCTACAATGAGCAGTTCTTC
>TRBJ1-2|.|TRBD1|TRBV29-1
CSVGTGAGYGYTF
TGCAGCGTTGGGACAGGGGCGGGGTATGGCTACACCTTC
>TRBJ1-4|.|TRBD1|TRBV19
CATGGTGAEKLFF
TGTGCCACCGGCGGGACAGGGGCTGAAAAACTGTTTTTT
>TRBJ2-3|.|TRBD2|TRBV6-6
CASTPRSGGVPDTQYF
TGTGCCAGCACCCCACGGAGCGGGGGCGTTCCAGATACGCAGTATTTT